This T cell receptor (beta chain) was recovered during a study of identical twins. This clonotype has at least ten counts. TCRdb redid the calling of the 5' RACE reads with MiXCR, one entry per CDR3 protein. The sample shows approximately 260,000 distinct CDR3 sequences, about 8.9% of them seen only once. The CDR3 length is 13 residues. The germline V and J ends were trimmed by 4 bases and 0 bases, with 6 bases remaining between them. This sample also belongs to another study, concerning yellow fever vaccine responses in identical twins.

Sequences were obtained from CD8+ T cells sorted from blood. The rearrangement uses TRBV12-3 or TRBV12-4 and TRBJ2-5; D is uncertain. The receptor was derived from a young woman in good health. As DNA, the CDR3 is TGTGCCAGCAGTTCCAGTTACCAAGAGACCCAGTACTTC. Encoded protein: CASSSSYQETQYF.